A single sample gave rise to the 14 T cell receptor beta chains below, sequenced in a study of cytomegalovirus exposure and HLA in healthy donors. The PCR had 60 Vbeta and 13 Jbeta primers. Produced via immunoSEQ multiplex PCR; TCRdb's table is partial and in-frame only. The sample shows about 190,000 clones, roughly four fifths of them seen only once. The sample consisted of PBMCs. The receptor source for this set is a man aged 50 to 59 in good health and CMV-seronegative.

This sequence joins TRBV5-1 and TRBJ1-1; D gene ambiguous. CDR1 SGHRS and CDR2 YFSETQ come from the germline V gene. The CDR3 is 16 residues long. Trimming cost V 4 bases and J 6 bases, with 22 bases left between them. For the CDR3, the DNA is TGCGCCAGCAGCCCCCAAGCTGGTGTGGGAGCCGCTGAAGCTTTCTTT. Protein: CASSPQAGVGAAEAFF.

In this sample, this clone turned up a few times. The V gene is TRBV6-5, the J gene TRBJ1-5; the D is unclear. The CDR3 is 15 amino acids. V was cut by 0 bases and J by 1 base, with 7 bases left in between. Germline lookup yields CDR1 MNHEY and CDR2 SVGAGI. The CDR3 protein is CASSYSEGSNQPQHF. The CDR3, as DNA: TGTGCCAGCAGTTACTCGGAGGGAAGCAATCAGCCCCAGCATTTT.

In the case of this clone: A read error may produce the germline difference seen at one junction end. CDR3 sequence: CASSLAPSGRFFEQFF. CDR3 in DNA: TGTGCTAGCAGCTTAGCTCCTAGCGGGAGGTTTTTTGAGCAGTTCTTC. The chain has TRBV7-7 and TRBJ2-1; 11 bases are shared with TRBD2. The germline CDR1 and CDR2 sequences are SSHAT and FNYEAQ (reference sequence). This CDR3 has 16 amino acids. Based on the CDR3 plus reference TRBV7-7 and TRBJ2-1, the full variable domain is GAGVSQSPRYKVTKRGQDVTLRCDPISSHATLYWYQQALGQGPEFLTYFNYEAQPDKSGLPSDRFSAERPEGSISTLTIQRTEQRDSAMYRCASSLAPSGRFFEQFFGPGTRLTVL.

The DNA of the CDR3 is TGTGCCAGCAGCCAGCCAGGACAGCGTCCCTTTGGAGCTTTCTTT. This gives the protein CASSQPGQRPFGAFF. This chain links TRBV14 with TRBJ1-1; D perhaps matches TRBD1 (6 bases). The V and J ends lost 3 bases and 10 bases respectively, with 21 bases between them. The CDR3 runs 15 residues. Looked up from germline, CDR1 is SGHDN and CDR2 is FVKESK.

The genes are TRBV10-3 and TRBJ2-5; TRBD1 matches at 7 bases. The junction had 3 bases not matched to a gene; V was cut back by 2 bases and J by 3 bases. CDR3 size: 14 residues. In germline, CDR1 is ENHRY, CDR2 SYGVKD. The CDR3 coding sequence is TGTGCCATCAGTGAGGAAGGGGGCAAAGAGACCCAGTACTTC. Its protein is CAISEEGGKETQYF.

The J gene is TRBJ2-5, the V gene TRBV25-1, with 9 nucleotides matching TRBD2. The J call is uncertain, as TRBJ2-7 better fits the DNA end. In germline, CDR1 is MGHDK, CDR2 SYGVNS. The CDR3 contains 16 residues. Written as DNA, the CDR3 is TGTGCCAGCCAGACTAGCGGAGGAAGGGGGCACTACGAGCAGTACTTC. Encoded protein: CASQTSGGRGHYEQYF.

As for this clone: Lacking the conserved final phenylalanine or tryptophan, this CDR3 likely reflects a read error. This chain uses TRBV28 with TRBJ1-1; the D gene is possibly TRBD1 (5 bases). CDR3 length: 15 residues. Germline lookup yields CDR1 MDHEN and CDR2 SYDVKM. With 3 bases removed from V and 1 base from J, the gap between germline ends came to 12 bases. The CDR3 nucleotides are TGTGCCAGCAGTTTTCAGGGCTACAGGAACACTGAAGCTTTCCTT. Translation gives CASSFQGYRNTEAFL.

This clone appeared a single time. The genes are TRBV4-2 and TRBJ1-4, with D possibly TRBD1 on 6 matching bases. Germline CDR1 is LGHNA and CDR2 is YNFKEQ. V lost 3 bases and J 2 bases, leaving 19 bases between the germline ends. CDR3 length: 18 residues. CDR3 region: CASSQAFSGGLTNEKLFF. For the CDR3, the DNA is TGTGCCAGCAGCCAGGCCTTCTCCGGGGGGCTGACTAATGAAAAACTGTTTTTT.

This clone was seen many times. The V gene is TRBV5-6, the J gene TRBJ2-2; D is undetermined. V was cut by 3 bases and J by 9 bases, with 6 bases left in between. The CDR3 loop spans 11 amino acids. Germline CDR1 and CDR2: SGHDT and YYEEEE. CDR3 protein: CASSSTRELFF. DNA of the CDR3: TGTGCCAGCAGCTCGACAAGGGAGCTGTTTTTT.

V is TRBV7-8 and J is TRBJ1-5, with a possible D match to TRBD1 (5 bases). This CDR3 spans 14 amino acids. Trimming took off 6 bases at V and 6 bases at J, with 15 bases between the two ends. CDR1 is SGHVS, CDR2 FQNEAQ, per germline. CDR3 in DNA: TGTGCCAGCAGACGACCGCAGGGTAGTCAGCCCCAGCATTTT. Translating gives CASRRPQGSQPQHF.

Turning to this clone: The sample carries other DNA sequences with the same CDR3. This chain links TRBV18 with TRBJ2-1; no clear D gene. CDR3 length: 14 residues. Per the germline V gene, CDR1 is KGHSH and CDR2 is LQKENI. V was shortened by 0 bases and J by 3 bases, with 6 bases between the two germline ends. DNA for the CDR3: TGTGCCAGCTCACCACCTCCCGGCTACAATGAGCAGTTCTTC. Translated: CASSPPPGYNEQFF.

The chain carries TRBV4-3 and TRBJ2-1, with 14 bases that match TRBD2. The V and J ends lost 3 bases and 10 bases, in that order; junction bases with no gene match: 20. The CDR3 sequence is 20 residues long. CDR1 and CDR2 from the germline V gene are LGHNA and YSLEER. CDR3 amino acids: CASSQGVGTSGSQFLGEQFF. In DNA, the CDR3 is TGCGCCAGCAGCCAGGGGGTCGGGACTAGCGGGAGCCAATTCTTAGGCGAGCAGTTCTTC.

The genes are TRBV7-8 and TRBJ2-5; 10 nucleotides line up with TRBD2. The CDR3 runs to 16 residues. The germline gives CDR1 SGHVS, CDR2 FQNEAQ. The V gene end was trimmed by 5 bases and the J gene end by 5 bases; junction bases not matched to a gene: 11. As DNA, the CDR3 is TGTGCCAGCAGCATCTCCCCGACTAGCGGGTTGGAGACCCAGTACTTC. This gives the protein CASSISPTSGLETQYF.

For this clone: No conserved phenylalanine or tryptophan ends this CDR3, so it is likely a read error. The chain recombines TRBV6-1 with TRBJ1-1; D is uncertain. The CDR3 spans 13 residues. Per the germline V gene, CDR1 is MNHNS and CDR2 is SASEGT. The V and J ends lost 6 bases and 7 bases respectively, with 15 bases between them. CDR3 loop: CASRMGRNSEAFL. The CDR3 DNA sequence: TGTGCCAGCAGGATGGGCAGGAATAGTGAAGCTTTCCTT.